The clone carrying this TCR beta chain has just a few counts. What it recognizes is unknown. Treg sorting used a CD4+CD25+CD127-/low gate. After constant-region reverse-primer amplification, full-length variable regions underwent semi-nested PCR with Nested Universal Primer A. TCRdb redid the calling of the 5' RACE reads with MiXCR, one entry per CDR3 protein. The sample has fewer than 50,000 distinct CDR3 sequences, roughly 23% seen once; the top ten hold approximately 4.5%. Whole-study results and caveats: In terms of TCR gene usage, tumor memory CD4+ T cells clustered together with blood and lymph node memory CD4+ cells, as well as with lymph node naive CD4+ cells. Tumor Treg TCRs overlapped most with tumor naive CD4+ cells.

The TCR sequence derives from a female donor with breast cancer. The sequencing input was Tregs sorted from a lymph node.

Written as DNA, the CDR3 is TGTGCCAGCAGCGTTCAGACAGATACCTATGGCTACACCTTC. It codes for CASSVQTDTYGYTF. This chain links TRBV5-6 with TRBJ1-2, with TRBD1 as a possible D gene (5 bases). The germline CDR1 and CDR2 sequences are SGHDT and YYEEEE. The CDR3 is made up of 14 amino acids. The germline V and J ends were trimmed by 4 bases and 4 bases, with 14 bases remaining between them. The full variable domain, completed using reference TRBV5-6 and TRBJ1-2, is DAGVTQSPTHLIKTRGQQVTLRCSPKSGHDTVSWYQQALGQGPQFIFQYYEEEERQRGNFPDRFSGHQFPNYSSELNVNALLLGDSALYLCASSVQTDTYGYTFGSGTRLTVV.